Below, 14 T cell receptor beta chains from the same sample are listed, as sequenced in a study of identical twins. TCRdb re-called the 5' RACE reads through MiXCR, storing one row per CDR3 protein. Seen here are approximately 150,000 distinct CDR3 sequences, roughly 3.5% observed once, and the top ten hold around 8%. Sequencing used memory T cells sorted from blood. The origin of the receptors is a young man in good health.

Ten or more counts support this clonotype. The rearrangement joins TRBV5-5 to TRBJ2-7; D not certain. Trimming stripped 0 bases from V and 3 bases from J, with 13 bases between. The V gene's germline CDR1 is SGHKS and CDR2 YYEKEE (reference sequence). The CDR3 loop spans 15 amino acids. The CDR3 loop reads CASSLGGQVIYEQYF. The DNA for the CDR3 is TGTGCCAGCAGCTTGGGAGGCCAGGTGATCTACGAGCAGTACTTC.

This clonotype was recorded many times. V gene TRBV12-3 or TRBV12-4 combines with J gene TRBJ2-1; D perhaps matches TRBD1 (6 bases). With 6 bases removed from V and 2 bases from J, the gap between germline ends came to 14 bases. There are 15 residues in the CDR3. CDR3 residues: CASSQMTGPYNEQFF. Written as DNA, the CDR3 is TGTGCCAGCAGCCAGATGACAGGTCCCTACAATGAGCAGTTCTTC.

In its sample, this clonotype was seen a few times. V usage is TRBV28 and J usage is TRBJ1-5, with TRBD1 identical over 8 bases. The CDR3 is 16 residues long. Germline CDR1 MDHEN, CDR2 SYDVKM. Germline trimming cut 3 bases from V and 2 bases from J; bases unmatched to any gene: 6. CDR3 amino acids: CASSFPPGGRNQPQHF. The CDR3 nucleotides read TGTGCCAGCAGTTTCCCCCCAGGGGGCCGCAATCAGCCCCAGCATTTT.

This clonotype was picked up many times. As DNA, the CDR3 is TGCAGCGCTAGCGGGAGCACAGATACGCAGTATTTT. Translating gives CSASGSTDTQYF. The chain links TRBV29-1 to TRBJ2-3; 8 bases agree with TRBD2. This CDR3 comprises 12 residues. Germline V gives CDR1 SQVTM, CDR2 ANQGSEA. With 7 bases clipped from V and 0 bases from J, the junction kept 0 bases outside the gene matches.

This clonotype was picked up many times. This sequence joins TRBV5-1 and TRBJ1-2; D uncertain. The CDR3 covers 13 residues. Looked up from germline, CDR1 is SGHRS and CDR2 is YFSETQ. V lost 4 bases and J 3 bases, leaving 10 bases between the germline ends. The CDR3 spells CASSEDGYYGYTF. CDR3 bases: TGCGCCAGCAGCGAGGACGGCTACTATGGCTACACCTTC.

This clonotype was seen at least ten times. The chain carries TRBV24-1 and TRBJ2-3; 14 bases are a match to TRBD2. The germline CDR1 and CDR2 sequences are KGHDR and SFDVKD. V was clipped by 4 bases and J by 3 bases; unmatched bases: 11. The CDR3 is 19 residues long. CDR3 region: CATSEAPGLAGVVTDTQYF. DNA for the CDR3: TGTGCCACCAGTGAGGCACCGGGACTAGCGGGAGTAGTGACAGATACGCAGTATTTT.

This clonotype was seen more than once but under ten times. This chain joins TRBV9 and TRBJ1-3; D remains ambiguous. Between the trimmed V and J ends, which lost 0 bases and 0 bases, there was a span of 10 bases. Germline CDR1 and CDR2: SGDLS and YYNGEE. The length of the CDR3 is 16 residues. CDR3 sequence reads: CASSVEIGSSGNTIYF. In DNA form, the CDR3 reads TGTGCCAGCAGCGTAGAAATCGGGAGCTCTGGAAACACCATATATTTT. The full variable domain, rest sourced from reference TRBV9 and TRBJ1-3, is DSGVTQTPKHLITATGQRVTLRCSPRSGDLSVYWYQQSLDQGLQFLIQYYNGEERAKGNILERFSAQQFPDLHSELNLSSLELGDSALYFCASSVEIGSSGNTIYFGEGSWLTVV.

This clonotype was seen a few times. V usage is TRBV7-9 and J usage is TRBJ1-5, with TRBD1 identical over 9 bases. This CDR3 contains 15 residues. CDR1 and CDR2 (germline): SEHNR, FQNEAQ (reference sequence). Trimming at V came to 0 bases and at J to 6 bases, leaving 3 bases not matched to a gene. The CDR3 protein is CASSLAGQGAQPQHF. The DNA of the CDR3 is TGTGCCAGCAGCTTAGCGGGACAGGGCGCTCAGCCCCAGCATTTT.

This clonotype appeared many times. The rearrangement uses TRBV20-1 and TRBJ2-2; tentatively, D is TRBD2 (6 bases). Trimming left V 6 bases short and J 6 bases short, with 17 bases between. Germline loops: CDR1 DFQATT, CDR2 SNEGSKA (reference sequence). The CDR3 is 14 residues long. The CDR3 sequence is CSARLTGGAGELFF. The CDR3 bases are TGCAGTGCCAGACTGACCGGAGGGGCCGGGGAGCTGTTTTTT.

Many counts were recorded for this clonotype. The chain joins TRBV12-3 or TRBV12-4 to TRBJ1-5, with a tentative D call TRBD1 (6 bases). The CDR3 extends over 18 amino acids. V lost 6 bases and J 0 bases, leaving 21 bases between the germline ends. The DNA for the CDR3 is TGTGCCAGCAGCCGACCGGGGACATCCCCTTATAGCAATCAGCCCCAGCATTTT. Protein product: CASSRPGTSPYSNQPQHF.

This clonotype was counted many times. The chain is built from TRBV7-3 and TRBJ2-1, with 8 bases fitting TRBD2. The trim removed 5 bases at V and 4 bases at J, leaving 10 bases unmatched. Germline CDR1 reads SGHTA; CDR2 reads FQGTGA. This CDR3 contains 16 residues. The CDR3 region is CASSPASGGLYNEQFF. CDR3 DNA: TGTGCCAGCAGCCCCGCATCGGGAGGGCTTTACAATGAGCAGTTCTTC. The full variable domain, with the rest looked up from reference TRBV7-3 and TRBJ2-1, is GAGVSQTPSNKVTEKGKYVELRCDPISGHTALYWYRQSLGQGPEFLIYFQGTGAADDSGLPNDRFFAVRPEGSVSTLKIQRTERGDSAVYLCASSPASGGLYNEQFFGPGTRLTVL.

This clonotype appeared many times. This sequence joins TRBV7-9 and TRBJ2-5; 12 nucleotides align to TRBD1. Germline V CDR1 and CDR2: SEHNR, FQNEAQ (reference sequence). This CDR3 is built from 16 residues. With 5 bases clipped from V and 4 bases from J, the junction kept 8 bases outside the gene matches. Here the CDR3 DNA reads TGTGCCAGCAGCCAGGAACGGGACAGGGGGCGAGAGACCCAGTACTTC. Protein: CASSQERDRGRETQYF.

This clonotype was counted only a few times. J is TRBJ1-2 and V is TRBV2; D might be TRBD1 (5 bases). The V end was cut by 8 bases, the J end by 8 bases, with 24 bases between. This CDR3 spans 15 amino acids. Germline CDR1 is SNHLY and CDR2 is FYNNEI. CDR3 region: CASLITDQGHGGYTF. CDR3 DNA: TGTGCCAGCCTTATCACTGACCAGGGCCACGGCGGCTACACCTTC.

There are a few counts of this clonotype. This chain connects TRBV6-1 to TRBJ2-7, with 8 bases lining up with TRBD1. The CDR3 contains 13 residues. J gave up 6 bases and V 6 bases, and 7 bases lay outside the gene matches. The germline CDR1 and CDR2 sequences are MNHNS and SASEGT. The CDR3 nucleotides are TGTGCCAGCAGCCCGGACAGGGAGGCCGAGCAGTACGTC. Protein sequence: CASSPDREAEQYV.